This T cell receptor (beta chain) was sequenced during a study of shared clonotypes between healthy human individuals. Study-wide context: For every donor, three CD4 naive, three CD4 memory, two CD8 naive and one CD8 memory plates were used. Whole-study results and caveats: Generally, naive subsets (rather than memory subsets) showed larger estimated richness.

The repertoire was sequenced with immunoSEQ multiplex PCR; TCRdb's copy has only in-frame clones and lacks some. This table holds over a million clones, less than 99% found once. As for this clone: What it recognizes is unknown.

The CDR3 has 14 residues. CDR1 MDHEN and CDR2 SYDVKM come from the germline V gene. V lost 2 bases to trimming and J lost 3 bases, with 8 bases between them. The receptor comes from a man under 40 in good health. J is TRBJ1-5 and V is TRBV28; a weak D match, TRBD1 (5 bases). The specimen was naive CD4+ T cells sorted from blood. As to subset: CD45RA+ positively selected. DNA for the CDR3: TGTGCCAGCAGTTTAAGGGACCCCAATCAGCCCCAGCATTTT. Translating gives CASSLRDPNQPQHF.